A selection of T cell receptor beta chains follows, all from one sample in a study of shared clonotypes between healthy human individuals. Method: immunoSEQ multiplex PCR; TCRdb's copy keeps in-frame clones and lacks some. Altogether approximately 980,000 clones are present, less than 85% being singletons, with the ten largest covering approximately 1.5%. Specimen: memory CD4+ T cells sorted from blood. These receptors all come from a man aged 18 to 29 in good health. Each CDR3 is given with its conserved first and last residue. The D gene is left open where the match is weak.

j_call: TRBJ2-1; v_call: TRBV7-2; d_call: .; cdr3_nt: TGTGCCAGCAGCCGGGACTTTGAGCAGTTCTTC; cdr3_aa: CASSRDFEQFF
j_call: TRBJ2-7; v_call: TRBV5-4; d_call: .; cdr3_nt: TGTGCCACCAAACCCCACAGTGACTACGAGCAGTACTTC; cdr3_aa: CATKPHSDYEQYF
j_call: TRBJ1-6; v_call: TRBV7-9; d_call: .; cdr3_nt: TGTGCCAGCAGCTCGACGAATTCACCCCTCCACTTT; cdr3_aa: CASSSTNSPLHF
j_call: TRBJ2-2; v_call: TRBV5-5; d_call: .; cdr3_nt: TGTGCCAGCAGCGCACCCGTAAAACTGAACACCGGGGAGCTGTTTTTT; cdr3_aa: CASSAPVKLNTGELFF
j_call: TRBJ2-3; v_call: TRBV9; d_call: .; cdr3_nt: TGTGCCAGCAGCGTAGCTTCAGATACGCAGTATTTT; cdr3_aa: CASSVASDTQYF
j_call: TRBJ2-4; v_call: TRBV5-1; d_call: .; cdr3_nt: TGCGCCAGCAGCCTCACGCTAGCCAAAAACATTCAGTACTTC; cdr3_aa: CASSLTLAKNIQYF
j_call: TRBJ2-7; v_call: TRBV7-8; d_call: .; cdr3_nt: TGTGCCAGCAGCCTTAGAGGGGGGGCTAACTACGAGCAGTACTTC; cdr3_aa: CASSLRGGANYEQYF
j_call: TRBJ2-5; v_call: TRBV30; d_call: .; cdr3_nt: TGTGCCACTCAGTCCAGCCAAGAGACCCAGTACTTC; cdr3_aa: CATQSSQETQYF
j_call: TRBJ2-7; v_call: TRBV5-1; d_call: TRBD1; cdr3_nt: TGCGCCAGCAGCCCGGGACAGGCTTTCTCCTACGAGCAGTACTTC; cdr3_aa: CASSPGQAFSYEQYF
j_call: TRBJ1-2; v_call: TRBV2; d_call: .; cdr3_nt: TGTGCCAGCAGTGCGGATGGGGGAAACTACACCTTC; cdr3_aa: CASSADGGNYTF